This T cell receptor beta chain is drawn from a study of cytomegalovirus exposure and HLA in healthy donors. The PCR made use of 60 Vbeta and 13 Jbeta primers. Sequencing used immunoSEQ multiplex PCR; TCRdb keeps in-frame clones, though not all of them. The data show under 200,000 clones, with around 80% seen just once and more than 0.55% held by the top ten. With regard to this clone: Its specificity is not known.

Germline V gives CDR1 LNHDA, CDR2 SQIVND (reference sequence). This CDR3 is 15 amino acids long. Trimming cost V 3 bases and J 4 bases; bases outside gene matches: 8. Study-level points and caveats: Follow-up analysis found HLA locus-dependent TCR association rates, highest for DRB1 and lowest for HLA-C. In a later analysis, CMV-associated beta chains were mostly HLA-associated, it appeared.

This chain uses TRBV19 with TRBJ2-7; 8 bases match TRBD2. Sequenced: PBMCs. This TCR came from a woman in her thirties or forties in good health and CMV-seronegative. CDR3 DNA sequence: TGTGCCAGTAGTATTGTCGGAGCTAGCGGGTACGAGCAGTACTTC. Translation gives CASSIVGASGYEQYF.